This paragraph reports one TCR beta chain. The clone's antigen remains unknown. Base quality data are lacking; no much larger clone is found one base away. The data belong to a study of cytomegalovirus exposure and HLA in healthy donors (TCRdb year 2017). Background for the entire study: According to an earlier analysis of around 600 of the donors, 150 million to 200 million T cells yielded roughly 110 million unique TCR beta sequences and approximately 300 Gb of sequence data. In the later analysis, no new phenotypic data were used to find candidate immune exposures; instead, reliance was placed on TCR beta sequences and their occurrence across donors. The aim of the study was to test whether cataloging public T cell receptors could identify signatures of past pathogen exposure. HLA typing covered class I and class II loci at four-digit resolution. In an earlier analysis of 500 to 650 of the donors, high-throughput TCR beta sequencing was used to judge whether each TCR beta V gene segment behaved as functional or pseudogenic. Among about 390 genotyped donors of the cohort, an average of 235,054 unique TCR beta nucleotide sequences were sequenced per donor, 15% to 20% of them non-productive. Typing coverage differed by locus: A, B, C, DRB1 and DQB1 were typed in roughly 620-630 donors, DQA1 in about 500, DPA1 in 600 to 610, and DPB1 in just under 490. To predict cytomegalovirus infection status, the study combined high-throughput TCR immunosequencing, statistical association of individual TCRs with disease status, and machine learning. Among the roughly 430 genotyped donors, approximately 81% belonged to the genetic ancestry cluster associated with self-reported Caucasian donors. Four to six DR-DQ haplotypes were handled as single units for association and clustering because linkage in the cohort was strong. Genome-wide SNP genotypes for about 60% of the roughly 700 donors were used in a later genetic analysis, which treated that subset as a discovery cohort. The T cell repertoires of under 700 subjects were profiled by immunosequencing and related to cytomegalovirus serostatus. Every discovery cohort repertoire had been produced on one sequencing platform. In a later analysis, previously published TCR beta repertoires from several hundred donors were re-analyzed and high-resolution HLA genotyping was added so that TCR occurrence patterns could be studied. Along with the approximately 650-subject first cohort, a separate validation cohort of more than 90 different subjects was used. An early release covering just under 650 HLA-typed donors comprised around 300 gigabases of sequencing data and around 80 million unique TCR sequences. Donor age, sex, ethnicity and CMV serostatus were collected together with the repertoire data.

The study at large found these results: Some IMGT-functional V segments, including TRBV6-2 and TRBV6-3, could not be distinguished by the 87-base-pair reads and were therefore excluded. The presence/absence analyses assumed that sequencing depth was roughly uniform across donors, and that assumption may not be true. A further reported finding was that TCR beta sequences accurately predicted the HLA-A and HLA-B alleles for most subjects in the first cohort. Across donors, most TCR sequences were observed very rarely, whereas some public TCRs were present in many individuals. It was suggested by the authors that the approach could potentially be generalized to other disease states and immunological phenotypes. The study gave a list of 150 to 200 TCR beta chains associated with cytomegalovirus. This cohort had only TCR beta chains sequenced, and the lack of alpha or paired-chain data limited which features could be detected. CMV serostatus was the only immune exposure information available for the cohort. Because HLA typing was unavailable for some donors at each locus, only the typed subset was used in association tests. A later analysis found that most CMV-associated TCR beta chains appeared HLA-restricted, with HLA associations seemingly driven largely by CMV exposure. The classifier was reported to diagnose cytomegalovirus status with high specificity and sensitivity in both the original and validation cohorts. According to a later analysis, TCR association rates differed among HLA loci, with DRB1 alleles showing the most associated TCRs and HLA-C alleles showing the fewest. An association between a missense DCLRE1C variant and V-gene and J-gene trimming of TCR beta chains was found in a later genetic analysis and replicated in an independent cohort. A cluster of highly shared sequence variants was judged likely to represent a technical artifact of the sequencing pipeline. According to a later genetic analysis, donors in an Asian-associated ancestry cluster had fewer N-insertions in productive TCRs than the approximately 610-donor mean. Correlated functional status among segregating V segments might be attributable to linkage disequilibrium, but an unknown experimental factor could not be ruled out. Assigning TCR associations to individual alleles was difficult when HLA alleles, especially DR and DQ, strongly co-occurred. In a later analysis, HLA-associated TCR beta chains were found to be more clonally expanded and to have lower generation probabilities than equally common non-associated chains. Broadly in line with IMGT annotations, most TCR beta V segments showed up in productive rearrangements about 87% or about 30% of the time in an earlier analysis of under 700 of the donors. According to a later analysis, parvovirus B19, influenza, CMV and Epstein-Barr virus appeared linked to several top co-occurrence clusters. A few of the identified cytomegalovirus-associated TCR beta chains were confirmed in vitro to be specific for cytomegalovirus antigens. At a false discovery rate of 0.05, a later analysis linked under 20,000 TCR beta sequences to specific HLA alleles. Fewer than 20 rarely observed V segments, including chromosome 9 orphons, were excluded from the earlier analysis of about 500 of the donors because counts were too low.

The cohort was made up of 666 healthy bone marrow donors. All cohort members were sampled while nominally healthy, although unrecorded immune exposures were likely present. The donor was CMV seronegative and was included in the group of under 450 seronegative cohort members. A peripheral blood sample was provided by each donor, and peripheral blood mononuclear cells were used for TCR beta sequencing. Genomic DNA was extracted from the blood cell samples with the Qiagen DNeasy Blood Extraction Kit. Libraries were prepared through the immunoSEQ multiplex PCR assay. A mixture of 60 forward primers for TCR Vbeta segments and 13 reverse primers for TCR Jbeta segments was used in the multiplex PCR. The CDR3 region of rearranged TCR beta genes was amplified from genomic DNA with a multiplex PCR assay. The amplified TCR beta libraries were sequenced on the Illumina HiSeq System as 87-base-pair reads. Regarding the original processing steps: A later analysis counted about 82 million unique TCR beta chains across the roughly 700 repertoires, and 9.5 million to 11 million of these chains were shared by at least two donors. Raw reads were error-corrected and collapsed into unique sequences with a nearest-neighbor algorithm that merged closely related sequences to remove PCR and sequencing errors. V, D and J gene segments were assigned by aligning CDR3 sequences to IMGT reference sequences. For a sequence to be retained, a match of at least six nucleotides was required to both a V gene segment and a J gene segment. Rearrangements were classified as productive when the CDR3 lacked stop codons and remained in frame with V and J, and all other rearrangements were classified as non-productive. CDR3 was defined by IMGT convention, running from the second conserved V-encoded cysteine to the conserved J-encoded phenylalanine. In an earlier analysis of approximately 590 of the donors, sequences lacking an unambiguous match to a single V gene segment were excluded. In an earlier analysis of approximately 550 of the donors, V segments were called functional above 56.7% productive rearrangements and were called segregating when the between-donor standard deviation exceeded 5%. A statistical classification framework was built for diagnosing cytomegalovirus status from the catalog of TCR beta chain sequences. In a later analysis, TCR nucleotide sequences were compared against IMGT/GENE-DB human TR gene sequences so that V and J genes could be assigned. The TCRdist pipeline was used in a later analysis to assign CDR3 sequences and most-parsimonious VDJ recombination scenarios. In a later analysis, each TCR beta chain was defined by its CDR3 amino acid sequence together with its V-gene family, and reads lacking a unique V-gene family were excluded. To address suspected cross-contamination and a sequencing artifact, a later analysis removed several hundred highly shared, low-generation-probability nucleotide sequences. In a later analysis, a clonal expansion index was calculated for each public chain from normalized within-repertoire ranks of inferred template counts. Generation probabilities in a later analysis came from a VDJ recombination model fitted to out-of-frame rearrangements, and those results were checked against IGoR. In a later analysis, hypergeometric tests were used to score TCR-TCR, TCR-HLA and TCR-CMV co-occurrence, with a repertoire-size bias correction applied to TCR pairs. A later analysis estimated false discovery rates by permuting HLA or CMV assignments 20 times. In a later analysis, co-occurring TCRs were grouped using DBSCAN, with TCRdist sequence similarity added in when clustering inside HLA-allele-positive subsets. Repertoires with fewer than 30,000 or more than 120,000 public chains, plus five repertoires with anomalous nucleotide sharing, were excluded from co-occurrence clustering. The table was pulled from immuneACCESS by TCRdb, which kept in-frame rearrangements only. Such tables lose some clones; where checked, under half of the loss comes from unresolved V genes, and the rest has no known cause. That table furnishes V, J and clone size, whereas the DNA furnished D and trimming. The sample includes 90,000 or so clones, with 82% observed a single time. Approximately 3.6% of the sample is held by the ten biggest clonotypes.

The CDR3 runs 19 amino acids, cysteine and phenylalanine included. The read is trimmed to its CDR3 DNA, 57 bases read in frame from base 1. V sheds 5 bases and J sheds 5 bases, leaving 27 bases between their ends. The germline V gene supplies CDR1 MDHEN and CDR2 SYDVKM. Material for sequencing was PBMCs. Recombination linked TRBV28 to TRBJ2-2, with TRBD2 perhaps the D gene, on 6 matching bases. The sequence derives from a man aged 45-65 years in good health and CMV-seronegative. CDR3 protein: CASSASPVTGLRRTGELFF. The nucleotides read TGTGCCAGCAGTGCCAGCCCCGTCACAGGACTACGGAGGACCGGGGAGCTGTTTTTT.